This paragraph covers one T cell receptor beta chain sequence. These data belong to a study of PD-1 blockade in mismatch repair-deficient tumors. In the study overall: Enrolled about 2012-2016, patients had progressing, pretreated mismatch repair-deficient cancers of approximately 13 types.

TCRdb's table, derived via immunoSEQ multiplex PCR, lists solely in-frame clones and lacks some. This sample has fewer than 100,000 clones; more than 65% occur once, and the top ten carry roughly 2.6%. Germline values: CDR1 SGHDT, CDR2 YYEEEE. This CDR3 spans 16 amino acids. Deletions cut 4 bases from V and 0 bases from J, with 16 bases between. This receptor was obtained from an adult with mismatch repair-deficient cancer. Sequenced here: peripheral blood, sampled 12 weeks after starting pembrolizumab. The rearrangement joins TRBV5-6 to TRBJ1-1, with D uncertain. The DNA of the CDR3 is TGTGCCAGCAGCCCGCCCGGAACAGCGTTGAACACTGAAGCTTTCTTT. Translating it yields CASSPPGTALNTEAFF.